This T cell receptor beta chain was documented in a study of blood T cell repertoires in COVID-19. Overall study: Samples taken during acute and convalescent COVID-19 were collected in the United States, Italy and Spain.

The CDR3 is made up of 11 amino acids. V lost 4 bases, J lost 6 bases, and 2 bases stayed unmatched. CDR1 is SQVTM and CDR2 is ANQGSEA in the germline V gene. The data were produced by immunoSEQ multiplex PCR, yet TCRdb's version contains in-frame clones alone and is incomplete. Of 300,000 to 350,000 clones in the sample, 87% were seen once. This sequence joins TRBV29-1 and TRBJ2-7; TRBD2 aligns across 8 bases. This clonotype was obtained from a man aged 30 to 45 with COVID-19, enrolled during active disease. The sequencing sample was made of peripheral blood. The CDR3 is CSVAGGPEQYF. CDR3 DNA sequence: TGCAGCGTTGCGGGGGGGCCCGAGCAGTACTTC.